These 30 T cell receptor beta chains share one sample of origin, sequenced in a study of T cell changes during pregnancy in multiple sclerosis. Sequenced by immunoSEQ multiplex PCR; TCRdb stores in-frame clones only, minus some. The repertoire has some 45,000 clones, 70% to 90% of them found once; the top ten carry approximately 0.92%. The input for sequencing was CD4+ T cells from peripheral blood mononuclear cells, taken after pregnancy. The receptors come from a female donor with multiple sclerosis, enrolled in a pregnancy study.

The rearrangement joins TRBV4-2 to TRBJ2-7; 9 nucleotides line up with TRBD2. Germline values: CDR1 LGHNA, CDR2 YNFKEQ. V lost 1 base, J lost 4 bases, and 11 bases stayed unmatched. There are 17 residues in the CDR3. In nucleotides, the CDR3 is TGTGCCAGCAGCCAAGTCCTTGGAAGCGGGGGGAAGTACGAGCAGTACTTC. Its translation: CASSQVLGSGGKYEQYF.

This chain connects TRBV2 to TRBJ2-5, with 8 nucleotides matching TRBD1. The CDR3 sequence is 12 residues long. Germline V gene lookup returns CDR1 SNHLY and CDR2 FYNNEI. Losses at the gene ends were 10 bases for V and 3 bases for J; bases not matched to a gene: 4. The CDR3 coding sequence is TGTGCCACCGGACAGGGAGAAGAGACCCAGTACTTC. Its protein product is CATGQGEETQYF.

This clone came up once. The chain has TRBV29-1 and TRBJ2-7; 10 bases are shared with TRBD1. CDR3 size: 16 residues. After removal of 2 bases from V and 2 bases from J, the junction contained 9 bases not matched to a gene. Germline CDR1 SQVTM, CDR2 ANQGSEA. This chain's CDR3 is CSVESFGQGGTYEQYF. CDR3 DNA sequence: TGCAGCGTTGAATCGTTCGGACAGGGGGGAACCTACGAGCAGTACTTC.

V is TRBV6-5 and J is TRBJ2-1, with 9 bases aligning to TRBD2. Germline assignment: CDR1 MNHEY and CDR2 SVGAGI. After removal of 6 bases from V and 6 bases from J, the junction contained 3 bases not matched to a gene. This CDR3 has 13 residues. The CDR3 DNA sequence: TGTGCCAGCAGAGTGCGGGGGGGCAATGAGCAGTTCTTC. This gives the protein CASRVRGGNEQFF.

DNA of the CDR3: TGTGCCAGCAGTACAAGGACAGGGGGCGACTATGGCTACACCTTC. Residues: CASSTRTGGDYGYTF. The rearrangement uses TRBV28 and TRBJ1-2, with TRBD1 matching over 11 bases. The junction had 5 bases not matched to a gene; V was cut back by 5 bases and J by 3 bases. Germline lookup yields CDR1 MDHEN and CDR2 SYDVKM. The CDR3 consists of 15 residues.

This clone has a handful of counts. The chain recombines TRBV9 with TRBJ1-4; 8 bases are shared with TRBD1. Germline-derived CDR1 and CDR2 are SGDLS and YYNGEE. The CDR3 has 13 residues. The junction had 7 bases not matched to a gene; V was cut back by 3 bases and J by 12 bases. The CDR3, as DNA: TGTGCCAGCAGCGGGTCGGACAGGGACGAACTGTTTTTT. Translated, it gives CASSGSDRDELFF.

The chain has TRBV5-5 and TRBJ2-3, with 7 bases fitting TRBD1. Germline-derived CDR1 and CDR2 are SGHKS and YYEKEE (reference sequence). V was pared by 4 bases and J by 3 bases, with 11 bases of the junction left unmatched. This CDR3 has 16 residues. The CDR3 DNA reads TGTGCCAGCAGCCTCCTACAGGGGATCTCGACAGATACGCAGTATTTT. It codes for CASSLLQGISTDTQYF.

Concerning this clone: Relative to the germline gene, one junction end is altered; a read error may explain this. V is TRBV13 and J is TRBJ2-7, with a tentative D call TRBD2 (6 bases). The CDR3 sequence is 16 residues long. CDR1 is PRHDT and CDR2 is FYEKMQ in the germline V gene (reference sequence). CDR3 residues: CASSLGASEGFYEQYF. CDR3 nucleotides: TGTGCCAGCAGCCTAGGGGCTAGCGAGGGTTTCTACGAGCAGTACTTC.

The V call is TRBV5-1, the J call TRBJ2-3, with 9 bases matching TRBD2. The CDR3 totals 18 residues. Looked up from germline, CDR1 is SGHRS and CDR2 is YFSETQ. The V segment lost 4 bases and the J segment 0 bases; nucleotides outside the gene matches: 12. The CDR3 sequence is CASSPGGGGASSTDTQYF. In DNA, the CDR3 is TGCGCCAGCAGCCCGGGTGGCGGGGGGGCCTCGAGCACAGATACGCAGTATTTT.

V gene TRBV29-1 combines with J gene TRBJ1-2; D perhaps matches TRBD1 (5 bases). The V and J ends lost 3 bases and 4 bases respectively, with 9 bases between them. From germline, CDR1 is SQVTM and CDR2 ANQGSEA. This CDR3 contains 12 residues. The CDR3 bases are TGCAGCGTTGACAGGGCCGGCTATGGCTACACCTTC. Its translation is CSVDRAGYGYTF. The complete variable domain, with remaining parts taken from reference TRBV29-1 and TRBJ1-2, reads SAVISQKPSRDICQRGTSLTIQCQVDSQVTMMFWYRQQPGQSLTLIATANQGSEATYESGFVIDKFPISRPNLTFSTLTVSNMSPEDSSIYLCSVDRAGYGYTFGSGTRLTVV.

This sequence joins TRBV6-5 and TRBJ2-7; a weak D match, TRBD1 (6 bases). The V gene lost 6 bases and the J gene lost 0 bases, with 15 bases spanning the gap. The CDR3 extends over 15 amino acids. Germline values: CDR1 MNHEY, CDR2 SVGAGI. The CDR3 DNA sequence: TGTGCCAGCAGGGATGGACAGACTGTCTCCTACGAGCAGTACTTC. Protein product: CASRDGQTVSYEQYF.

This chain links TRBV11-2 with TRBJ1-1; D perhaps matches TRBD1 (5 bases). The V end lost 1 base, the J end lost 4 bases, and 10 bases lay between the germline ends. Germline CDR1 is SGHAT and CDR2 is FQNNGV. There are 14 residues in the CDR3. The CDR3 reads CASSLVPQGTEAFF. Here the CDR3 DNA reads TGTGCCAGCAGCTTAGTACCTCAGGGCACTGAAGCTTTCTTT.

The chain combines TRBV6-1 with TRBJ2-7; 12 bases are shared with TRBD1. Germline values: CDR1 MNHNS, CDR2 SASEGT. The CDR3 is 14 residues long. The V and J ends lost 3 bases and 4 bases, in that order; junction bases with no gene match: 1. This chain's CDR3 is CASSEGQGAYEQYF. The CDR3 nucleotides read TGTGCCAGCAGTGAGGGACAGGGGGCGTACGAGCAGTACTTC.

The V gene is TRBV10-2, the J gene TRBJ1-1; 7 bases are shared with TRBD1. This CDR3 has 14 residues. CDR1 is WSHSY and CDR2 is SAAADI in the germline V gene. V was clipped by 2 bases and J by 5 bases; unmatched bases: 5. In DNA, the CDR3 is TGCGCCAGCAGTGAGACCGACAGGGAGACTGAAGCTTTCTTT. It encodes CASSETDRETEAFF.

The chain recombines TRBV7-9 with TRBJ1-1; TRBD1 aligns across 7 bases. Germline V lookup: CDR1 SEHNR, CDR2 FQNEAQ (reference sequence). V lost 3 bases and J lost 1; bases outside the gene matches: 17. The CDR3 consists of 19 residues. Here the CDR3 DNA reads TGTGCCAGCAGCTTCGTTGGGGCGACTAAAGGGACAGCGAACACTGAAGCTTTCTTT. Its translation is CASSFVGATKGTANTEAFF.

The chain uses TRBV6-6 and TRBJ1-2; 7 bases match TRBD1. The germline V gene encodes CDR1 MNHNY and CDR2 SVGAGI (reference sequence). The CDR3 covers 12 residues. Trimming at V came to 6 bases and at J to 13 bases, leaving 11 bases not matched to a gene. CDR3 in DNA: TGTGCCAGCAGCCCCGGGACAGCTCAGGGCACCTTC. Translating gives CASSPGTAQGTF.

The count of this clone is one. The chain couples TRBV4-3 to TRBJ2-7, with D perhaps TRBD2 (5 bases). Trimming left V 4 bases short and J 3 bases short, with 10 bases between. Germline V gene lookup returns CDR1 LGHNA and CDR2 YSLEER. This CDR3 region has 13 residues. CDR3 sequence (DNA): TGCGCCAGCAGCCCGGGGAAAGGCTACGAGCAGTACTTC. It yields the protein CASSPGKGYEQYF.

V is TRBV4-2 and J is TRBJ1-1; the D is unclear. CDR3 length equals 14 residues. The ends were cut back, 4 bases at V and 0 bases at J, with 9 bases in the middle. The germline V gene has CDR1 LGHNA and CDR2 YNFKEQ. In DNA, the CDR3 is TGTGCCAGCAGCCCCGACATAATGAACACTGAAGCTTTCTTT. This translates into CASSPDIMNTEAFF.

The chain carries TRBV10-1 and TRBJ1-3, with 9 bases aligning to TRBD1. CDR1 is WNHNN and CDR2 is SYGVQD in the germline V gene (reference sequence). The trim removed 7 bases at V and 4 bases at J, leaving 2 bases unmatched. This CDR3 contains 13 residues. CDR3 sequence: CASMDRGGNTIYF. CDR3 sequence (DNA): TGCGCCAGCATGGACAGGGGAGGAAACACCATATATTTT.

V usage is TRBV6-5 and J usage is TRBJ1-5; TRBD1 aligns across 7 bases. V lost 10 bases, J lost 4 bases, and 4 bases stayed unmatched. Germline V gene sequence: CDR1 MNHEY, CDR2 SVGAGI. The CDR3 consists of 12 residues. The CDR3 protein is CATKQGNQPQHF. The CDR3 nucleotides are TGTGCCACAAAACAGGGGAATCAGCCCCAGCATTTT.

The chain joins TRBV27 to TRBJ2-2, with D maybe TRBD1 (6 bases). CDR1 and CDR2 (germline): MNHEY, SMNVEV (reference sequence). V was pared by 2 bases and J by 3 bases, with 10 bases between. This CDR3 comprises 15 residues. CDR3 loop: CASSLKGVDTGELFF. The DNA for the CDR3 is TGTGCCAGCAGTTTAAAGGGGGTGGACACCGGGGAGCTGTTTTTT.

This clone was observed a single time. DNA of the CDR3: TGCGCCAGCAGCTTGGGGACAGGGAACGGGTTGGAGACCCAGTACTTC. Protein sequence: CASSLGTGNGLETQYF. The rearrangement uses TRBV5-1 and TRBJ2-5, with 8 bases lining up with TRBD1. This CDR3 spans 16 amino acids. Germline values: CDR1 SGHRS, CDR2 YFSETQ. Germline trimming cut 0 bases from V and 5 bases from J; bases unmatched to any gene: 9.

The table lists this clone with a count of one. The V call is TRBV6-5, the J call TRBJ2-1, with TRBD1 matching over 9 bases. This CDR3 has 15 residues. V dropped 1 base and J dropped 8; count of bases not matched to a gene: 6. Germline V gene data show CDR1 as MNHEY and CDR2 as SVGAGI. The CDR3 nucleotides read TGTGCCAGCAGTTACTTGGGACAGGGATGGGATGAGCAGTTCTTC. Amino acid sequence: CASSYLGQGWDEQFF.

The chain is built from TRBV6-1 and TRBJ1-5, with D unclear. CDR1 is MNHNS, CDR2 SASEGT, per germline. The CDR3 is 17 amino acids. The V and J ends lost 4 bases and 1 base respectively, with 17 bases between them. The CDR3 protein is CASSVERGPSSNQPQHF. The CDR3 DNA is TGTGCCAGCAGTGTCGAACGAGGGCCTTCGAGCAATCAGCCCCAGCATTTT.

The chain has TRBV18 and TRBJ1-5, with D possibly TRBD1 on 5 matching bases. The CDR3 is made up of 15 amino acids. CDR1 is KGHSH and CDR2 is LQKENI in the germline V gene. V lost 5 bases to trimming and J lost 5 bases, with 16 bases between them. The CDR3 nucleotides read TGTGCCAGCTCAAAAAGCGGGGGGTGGGATCAGCCCCAGCATTTT. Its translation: CASSKSGGWDQPQHF.

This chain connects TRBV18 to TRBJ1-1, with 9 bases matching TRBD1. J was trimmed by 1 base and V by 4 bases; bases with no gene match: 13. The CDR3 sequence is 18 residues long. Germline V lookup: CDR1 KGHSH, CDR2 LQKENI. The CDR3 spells CASSLLTRSQGANTEAFF. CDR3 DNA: TGTGCCAGCTCACTCTTAACCCGATCACAGGGGGCGAACACTGAAGCTTTCTTT. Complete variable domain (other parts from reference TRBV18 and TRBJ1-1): NAGVMQNPRHLVRRRGQEARLRCSPMKGHSHVYWYRQLPEEGLKFMVYLQKENIIDESGMPKERFSAEFPKEGPSILRIQQVVRGDSAAYFCASSLLTRSQGANTEAFFGQGTRLTVV.

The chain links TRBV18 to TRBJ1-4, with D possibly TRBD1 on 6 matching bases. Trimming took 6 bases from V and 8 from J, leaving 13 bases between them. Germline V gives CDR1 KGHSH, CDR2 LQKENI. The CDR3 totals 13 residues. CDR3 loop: CASSSGDGEKLFF. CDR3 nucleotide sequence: TGTGCCAGCTCCTCAGGGGATGGAGAAAAACTGTTTTTT.

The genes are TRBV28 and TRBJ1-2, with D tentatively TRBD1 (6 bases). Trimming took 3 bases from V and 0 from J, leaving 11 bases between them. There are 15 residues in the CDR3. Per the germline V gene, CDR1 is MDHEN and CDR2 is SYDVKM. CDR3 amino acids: CASSFGGHTNYGYTF. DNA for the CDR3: TGTGCCAGCAGTTTTGGGGGACACACTAACTATGGCTACACCTTC.

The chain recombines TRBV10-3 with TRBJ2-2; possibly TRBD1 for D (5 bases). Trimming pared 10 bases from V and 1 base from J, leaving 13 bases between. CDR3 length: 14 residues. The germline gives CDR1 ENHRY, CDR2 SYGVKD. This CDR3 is CATSSQGNTGELFF. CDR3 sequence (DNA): TGTGCCACCTCGTCGCAGGGGAACACCGGGGAGCTGTTTTTT.

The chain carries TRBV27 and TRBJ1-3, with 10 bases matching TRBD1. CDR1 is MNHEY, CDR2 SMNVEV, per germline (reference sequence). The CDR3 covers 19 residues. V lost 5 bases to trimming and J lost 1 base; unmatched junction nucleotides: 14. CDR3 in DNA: TGTGCCAGCAGTCCCCGGGACAGGGGTCTCCTTCGGTCTGGAAACACCATATATTTT. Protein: CASSPRDRGLLRSGNTIYF.